What follows describes a single T cell receptor beta chain. Between the trimmed V and J ends, which lost 4 bases and 4 bases, there was a span of 10 bases. The CDR3 runs to 13 residues. CDR1 and CDR2 (germline): SNHLY, FYNNEI. Only in-frame clones appear in the TCRdb table, and some are missing; sequencing was by immunoSEQ multiplex PCR. Found here are about 450,000 clones, 70% to 80% of them singletons; the top ten hold around 13%. These data originate in a study of shared clonotypes between healthy human individuals. Material for sequencing was PBMCs. The chain joins TRBV2 to TRBJ2-5, with D possibly TRBD2 on 6 matching bases. The clonotype was recovered from a woman aged 40 to 55 in good health. Some clones in this sample may be carry-over from other donors' samples. The CDR3 protein is CASSGDSRETQYF. The CDR3 DNA follows: TGTGCCAGCAGTGGGGACTCACGAGAGACCCAGTACTTC.